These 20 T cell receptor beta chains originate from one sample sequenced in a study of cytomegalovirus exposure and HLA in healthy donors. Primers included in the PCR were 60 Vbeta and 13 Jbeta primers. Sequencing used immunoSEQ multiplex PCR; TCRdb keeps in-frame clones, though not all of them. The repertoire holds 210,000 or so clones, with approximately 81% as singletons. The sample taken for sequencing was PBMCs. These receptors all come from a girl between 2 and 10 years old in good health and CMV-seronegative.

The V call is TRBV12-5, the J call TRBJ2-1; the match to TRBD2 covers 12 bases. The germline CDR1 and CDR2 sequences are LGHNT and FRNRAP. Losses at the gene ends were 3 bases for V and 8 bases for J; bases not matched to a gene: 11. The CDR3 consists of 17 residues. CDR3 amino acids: CASGLASRLAGDDEQFF. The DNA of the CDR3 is TGTGCTAGTGGTTTAGCATCAAGACTAGCGGGAGACGATGAGCAGTTCTTC.

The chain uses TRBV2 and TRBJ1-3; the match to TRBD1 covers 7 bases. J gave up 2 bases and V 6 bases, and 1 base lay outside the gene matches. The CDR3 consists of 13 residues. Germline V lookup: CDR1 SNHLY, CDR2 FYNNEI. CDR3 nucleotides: TGTGCCAGCAGGGGGACAGCTGGAAACACCATATATTTT. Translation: CASRGTAGNTIYF.

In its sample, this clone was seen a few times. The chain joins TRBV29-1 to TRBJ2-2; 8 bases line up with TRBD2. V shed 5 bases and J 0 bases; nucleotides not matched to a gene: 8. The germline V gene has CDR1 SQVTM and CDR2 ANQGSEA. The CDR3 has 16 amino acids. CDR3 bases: TGCAGCGTTCGGGGGGGGGACGTACCGAACACCGGGGAGCTGTTTTTT. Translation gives CSVRGGDVPNTGELFF.

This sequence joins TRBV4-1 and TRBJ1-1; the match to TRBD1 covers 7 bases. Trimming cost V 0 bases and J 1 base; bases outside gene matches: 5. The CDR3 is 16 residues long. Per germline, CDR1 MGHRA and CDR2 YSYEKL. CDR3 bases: TGCGCCAGCAGCCAAGACCGGCCAGGGGGGAACACTGAAGCTTTCTTT. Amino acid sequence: CASSQDRPGGNTEAFF.

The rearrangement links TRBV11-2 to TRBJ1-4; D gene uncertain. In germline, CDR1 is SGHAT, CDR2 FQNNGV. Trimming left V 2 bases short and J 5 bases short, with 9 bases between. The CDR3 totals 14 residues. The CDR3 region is CASSLTGRNEKLFF. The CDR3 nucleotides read TGTGCCAGCAGCTTAACGGGAAGAAATGAAAAACTGTTTTTT.

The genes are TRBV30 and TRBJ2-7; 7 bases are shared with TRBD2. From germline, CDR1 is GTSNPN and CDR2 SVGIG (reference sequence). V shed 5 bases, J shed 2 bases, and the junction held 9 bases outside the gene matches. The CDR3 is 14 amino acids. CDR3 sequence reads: CAWGRASETYEQYF. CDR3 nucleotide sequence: TGTGCCTGGGGGAGGGCTAGCGAGACCTACGAGCAGTACTTC.

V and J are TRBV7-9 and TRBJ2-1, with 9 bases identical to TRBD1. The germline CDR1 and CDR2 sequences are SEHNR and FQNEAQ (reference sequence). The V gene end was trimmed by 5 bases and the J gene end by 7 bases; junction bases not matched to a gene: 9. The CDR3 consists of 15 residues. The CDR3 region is CASSPKGQGWNEQFF. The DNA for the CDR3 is TGTGCCAGCAGCCCAAAGGGACAGGGTTGGAATGAGCAGTTCTTC. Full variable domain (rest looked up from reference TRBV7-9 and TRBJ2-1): DTGVSQNPRHKITKRGQNVTFRCDPISEHNRLYWYRQTLGQGPEFLTYFQNEAQLEKSRLLSDRFSAERPKGSFSTLEIQRTEQGDSAMYLCASSPKGQGWNEQFFGPGTRLTVL.

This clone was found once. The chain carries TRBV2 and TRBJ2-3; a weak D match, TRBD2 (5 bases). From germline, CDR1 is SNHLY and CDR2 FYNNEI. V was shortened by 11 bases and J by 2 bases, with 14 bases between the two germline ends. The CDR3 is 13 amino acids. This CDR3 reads CAGMERITDTQYF. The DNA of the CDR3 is TGTGCCGGCATGGAGCGGATCACAGATACGCAGTATTTT.

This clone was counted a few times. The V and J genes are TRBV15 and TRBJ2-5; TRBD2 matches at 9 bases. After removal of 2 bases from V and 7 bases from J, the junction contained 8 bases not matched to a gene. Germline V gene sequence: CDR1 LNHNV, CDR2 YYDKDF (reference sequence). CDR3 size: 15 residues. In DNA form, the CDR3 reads TGTGCCACCAGCAGATTAGCGGGGGTACCTGGGACCCAGTACTTC. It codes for CATSRLAGVPGTQYF.

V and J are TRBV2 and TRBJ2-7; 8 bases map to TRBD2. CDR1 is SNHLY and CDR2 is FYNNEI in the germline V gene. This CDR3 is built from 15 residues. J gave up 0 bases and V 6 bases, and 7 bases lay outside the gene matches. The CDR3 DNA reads TGTGCCAGCAGGATACTAGCGGCCAACTCCTACGAGCAGTACTTC. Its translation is CASRILAANSYEQYF.

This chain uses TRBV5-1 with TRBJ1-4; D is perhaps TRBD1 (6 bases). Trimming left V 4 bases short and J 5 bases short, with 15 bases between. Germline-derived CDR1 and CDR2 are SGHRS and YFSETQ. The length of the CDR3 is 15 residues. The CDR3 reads CASSRAGDGNEKLFF. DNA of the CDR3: TGCGCCAGCAGCCGTGCAGGGGACGGGAATGAAAAACTGTTTTTT.

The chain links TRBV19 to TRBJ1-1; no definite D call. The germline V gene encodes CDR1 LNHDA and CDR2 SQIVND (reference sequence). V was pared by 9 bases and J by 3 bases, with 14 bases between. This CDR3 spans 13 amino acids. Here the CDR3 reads CASVGEGDTEAFF. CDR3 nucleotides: TGTGCCAGCGTCGGGGAGGGTGACACTGAAGCTTTCTTT.

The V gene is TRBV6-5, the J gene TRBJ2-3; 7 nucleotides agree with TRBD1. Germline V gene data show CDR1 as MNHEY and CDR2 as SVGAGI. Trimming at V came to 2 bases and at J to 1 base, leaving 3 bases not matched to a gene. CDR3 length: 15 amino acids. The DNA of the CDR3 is TGTGCCAGCAGTTACGGGACAGCGCGCACAGATACGCAGTATTTT. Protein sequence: CASSYGTARTDTQYF.

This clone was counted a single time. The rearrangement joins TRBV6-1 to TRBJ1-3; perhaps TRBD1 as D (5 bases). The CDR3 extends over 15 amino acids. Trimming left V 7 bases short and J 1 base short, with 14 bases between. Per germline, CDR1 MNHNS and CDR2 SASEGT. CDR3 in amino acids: CASTAGGISGNTIYF. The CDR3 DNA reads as TGTGCCAGCACCGCGGGGGGTATTTCTGGAAACACCATATATTTT.

The CDR3 nucleotides read TGTGCCAGCTCACTAGGGACAGGGTCCTACGAGCAGTACTTC. It yields the protein CASSLGTGSYEQYF. The chain combines TRBV18 with TRBJ2-7; TRBD1 matches at 9 bases. The germline V gene has CDR1 KGHSH and CDR2 LQKENI. This CDR3 is built from 14 residues. Germline trimming cut 4 bases from V and 1 base from J; bases unmatched to any gene: 2.

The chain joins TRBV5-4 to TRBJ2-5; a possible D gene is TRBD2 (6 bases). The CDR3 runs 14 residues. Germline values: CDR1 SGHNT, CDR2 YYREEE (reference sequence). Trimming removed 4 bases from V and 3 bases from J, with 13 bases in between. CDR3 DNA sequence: TGTGCCAGCAGCCCGTCCTGGGGGGAAGAGACCCAGTACTTC. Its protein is CASSPSWGEETQYF.

The CDR3 region is CASSPEQGANTEAFF. For the CDR3, the DNA is TGTGCCAGCAGCCCCGAACAGGGGGCGAACACTGAAGCTTTCTTT. V and J are TRBV7-3 and TRBJ1-1, with TRBD1 matching 9 bases. From germline, CDR1 is SGHTA and CDR2 FQGTGA. The CDR3 is 15 amino acids. V trimming: 5 bases; J trimming: 1 base; junction bases outside the gene matches: 5.

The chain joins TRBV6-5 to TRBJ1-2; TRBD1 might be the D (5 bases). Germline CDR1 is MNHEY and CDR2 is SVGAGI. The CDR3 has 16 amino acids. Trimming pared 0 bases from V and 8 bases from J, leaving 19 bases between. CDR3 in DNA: TGTGCCAGCAGTTACTCGGCCTCACAGGAACTCGAAGGCTACACCTTC. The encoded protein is CASSYSASQELEGYTF.

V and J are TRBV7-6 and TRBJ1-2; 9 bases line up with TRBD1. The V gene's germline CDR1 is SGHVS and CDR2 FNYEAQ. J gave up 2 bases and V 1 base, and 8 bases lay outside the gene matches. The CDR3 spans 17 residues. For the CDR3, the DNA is TGTGCCAGCAGCTTAGTACCGGGACAGGGTAGGAACTATGGCTACACCTTC. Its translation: CASSLVPGQGRNYGYTF.

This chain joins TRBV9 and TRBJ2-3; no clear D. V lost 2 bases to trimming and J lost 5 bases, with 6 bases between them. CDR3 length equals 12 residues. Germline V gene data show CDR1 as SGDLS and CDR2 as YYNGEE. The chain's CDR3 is CASSVRLDTQYF. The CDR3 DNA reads TGTGCCAGCAGCGTTCGTCTAGATACGCAGTATTTT.